One and the same sample provided the 21 T cell receptor beta chains below, sequenced in a study of cytomegalovirus exposure and HLA in healthy donors. The PCR used 60 Vbeta and 13 Jbeta primers. Measured with immunoSEQ multiplex PCR; TCRdb has only the in-frame clones, and not every one. The data contain approximately 97,000 clones, 77% of them singletons. The sample comprised PBMCs. Every receptor here comes from a male donor in good health and CMV-seropositive.

The chain combines TRBV19 with TRBJ2-7, with 8 bases that match TRBD1. This CDR3 has 15 residues. V was pared by 8 bases and J by 6 bases, with 15 bases of the junction left unmatched. CDR1 is LNHDA, CDR2 SQIVND, per germline (reference sequence). This CDR3 is CASPHQGQERSEQYF. The CDR3, as DNA: TGTGCCAGTCCACACCAGGGACAGGAGAGGAGCGAGCAGTACTTC. Filled out from reference TRBV19 and TRBJ2-7, the complete variable domain reads DGGITQSPKYLFRKEGQNVTLSCEQNLNHDAMYWYRQDPGQGLRLIYYSQIVNDFQKGDIAEGYSVSREKKESFPLTVTSAQKNPTAFYLCASPHQGQERSEQYFGPGTRLTVT.

The V call is TRBV7-8, the J call TRBJ2-1, with D perhaps matching TRBD1 (5 bases). CDR1 is SGHVS and CDR2 is FQNEAQ in the germline V gene. The ends were cut back, 4 bases at V and 3 bases at J, with 13 bases in the middle. This CDR3 is 15 amino acids long. The CDR3 loop reads CASSSSGQNYNEQFF. In nucleotides, the CDR3 is TGTGCCAGCAGCTCCTCAGGACAAAACTACAATGAGCAGTTCTTC.

The V and J genes are TRBV10-3 and TRBJ2-3; maybe TRBD2 (5 bases). The length of the CDR3 is 13 residues. From germline, CDR1 is ENHRY and CDR2 SYGVKD. Trimming shortened V by 3 bases and J by 6 bases, and 10 bases separated the two germline ends. The CDR3 bases are TGTGCCATCAGTGACTCCGGACTGGATACGCAGTATTTT. Translated, it gives CAISDSGLDTQYF.

The genes are TRBV6-6 and TRBJ1-2, with 7 bases lining up with TRBD1. The CDR3 is 13 amino acids. From germline, CDR1 is MNHNY and CDR2 SVGAGI (reference sequence). The V gene end was trimmed by 4 bases and the J gene end by 4 bases; junction bases not matched to a gene: 3. The CDR3 coding sequence is TGTGCCAGCAGTTTCGGACAGGCCTATGGCTACACCTTC. This sequence encodes CASSFGQAYGYTF.

This sequence joins TRBV10-3 and TRBJ1-3; TRBD1 agrees at 7 bases. The CDR3 is made up of 14 amino acids. In germline, CDR1 is ENHRY, CDR2 SYGVKD. After removal of 10 bases from V and 0 bases from J, the junction contained 6 bases not matched to a gene. CDR3 sequence reads: CATGDRSSGNTIYF. As DNA, the CDR3 is TGTGCCACCGGGGACAGAAGCTCTGGAAACACCATATATTTT.

This rearrangement joins TRBV5-6 to TRBJ2-5; D unresolved. The better agreement between TRBJ2-7 and the DNA end casts doubt on the J call. The CDR3 runs 11 residues. Per the germline V gene, CDR1 is SGHDT and CDR2 is YYEEEE. CDR3 nucleotides: TGTGCCAGCAGCCGCAACTACGAGCAGTACTTC. Translating it yields CASSRNYEQYF.

The chain couples TRBV6-1 to TRBJ2-1; TRBD2 agrees at 8 bases. CDR3 size: 15 residues. Germline V gene data show CDR1 as MNHNS and CDR2 as SASEGT. V lost 4 bases to trimming and J lost 9 bases; unmatched junction nucleotides: 11. CDR3 amino acids: CASSARAGVLGEQFF. The DNA for the CDR3 is TGTGCCAGCAGTGCTAGAGCGGGAGTATTAGGTGAGCAGTTCTTC.

The chain recombines TRBV5-1 with TRBJ2-5; TRBD2 matches 15 bases. Germline trimming cut 3 bases from V and 12 bases from J; bases unmatched to any gene: 9. The germline V gene encodes CDR1 SGHRS and CDR2 YFSETQ. The length of the CDR3 is 15 residues. CDR3: CASSSGLAGGPREYF. For the CDR3, the DNA is TGCGCCAGCAGCTCCGGACTAGCGGGAGGGCCTAGGGAGTACTTC.

In its sample, this clone was seen a few times. The V call is TRBV4-3, the J call TRBJ2-3; TRBD2 matches at 9 bases. Looked up from germline, CDR1 is LGHNA and CDR2 is YSLEER. This CDR3 region has 18 residues. Trimming at V came to 2 bases and at J to 2 bases, leaving 11 bases not matched to a gene. The CDR3 sequence: CASSQRFRTSVYTDTQYF. The CDR3 region has the DNA TGCGCCAGCAGCCAAAGATTCCGGACTAGCGTCTACACAGATACGCAGTATTTT.

To note about this clone: The same CDR3 is also encoded by other DNA sequences in this sample. CDR3 in amino acids: CASSVGGGPVGELFF. As DNA, the CDR3 is TGTGCCAGCAGCGTCGGGGGAGGGCCTGTCGGGGAGCTGTTTTTT. The rearrangement joins TRBV21-1 to TRBJ2-2; whether TRBD2, the table's D call, matches the DNA was not checked. TRBV21-1 is recorded as a pseudogene. This CDR3 contains 15 residues.

V and J are TRBV9 and TRBJ2-3; perhaps TRBD1 as D (5 bases). Germline V gene data show CDR1 as SGDLS and CDR2 as YYNGEE. V was pared by 0 bases and J by 1 base, with 6 bases between. The CDR3 runs to 14 residues. The CDR3 DNA sequence: TGTGCCAGCAGCGTAGACAGGCGCACAGATACGCAGTATTTT. It yields the protein CASSVDRRTDTQYF.

The rearrangement uses TRBV6-5 and TRBJ2-2, with 9 bases matching TRBD1. The ends lost 6 bases at V and 8 bases at J; junction bases unmatched: 7. CDR1 MNHEY and CDR2 SVGAGI come from the germline V gene. The CDR3 contains 14 residues. CDR3 loop: CASSQGQGGGELFF. The CDR3 DNA reads as TGTGCCAGCAGCCAGGGACAGGGAGGGGGGGAGCTGTTTTTT.

The chain employs TRBV28 and TRBJ2-1, with 9 positions matching TRBD1. V lost 8 bases, J lost 3 bases, and 8 bases stayed unmatched. CDR3 length equals 15 residues. The germline CDR1 and CDR2 sequences are MDHEN and SYDVKM. The CDR3 region has the DNA TGTGCCAGCTGGACGGACAGGGGTTACTACAATGAGCAGTTCTTC. Its translation is CASWTDRGYYNEQFF.

This clone has just a few counts. The V and J genes are TRBV27 and TRBJ1-4; no firm D call. With 8 bases removed from V and 7 bases from J, the gap between germline ends came to 17 bases. CDR1 is MNHEY, CDR2 SMNVEV, per germline (reference sequence). The CDR3 totals 14 residues. CDR3 in amino acids: CASGARERGEKLFF. The DNA of the CDR3 is TGTGCCAGCGGCGCACGGGAGAGAGGTGAAAAACTGTTTTTT.

To note about this clone: One end of the junction is discordant with germline, which a read error may explain. The chain joins TRBV4-2 to TRBJ2-7, with TRBD2 matching over 9 bases. This CDR3 is 13 amino acids long. Germline loops: CDR1 LGHNA, CDR2 YNFKEQ. CDR3 residues: CASSQTNPREGNF. CDR3 coding DNA: TGTGCCAGCAGCCAGACGAATCCGCGGGAGGGCAACTTC.

The rearrangement uses TRBV16 and TRBJ2-7; 9 bases are shared with TRBD1. The V and J ends lost 0 bases and 5 bases, in that order; junction bases with no gene match: 5. The CDR3 has 15 residues. The V gene's germline CDR1 is KGHSY and CDR2 FQNENV. In DNA form, the CDR3 reads TGTGCCAGCAGCCAATCGCCACAGGGGGCGAACGAGCAGTACTTC. The encoded protein is CASSQSPQGANEQYF.

The chain uses TRBV7-9 and TRBJ2-5; the D gene is possibly TRBD2 (5 bases). The CDR3 is made up of 14 amino acids. The V and J ends lost 5 bases and 4 bases respectively, with 14 bases between them. Germline CDR1 reads SEHNR; CDR2 reads FQNEAQ (reference sequence). The CDR3 DNA is TGTGCCAGCAGCCCCGGTTCTAGCCGAGAGACCCAGTACTTC. This gives the protein CASSPGSSRETQYF.

The V and J genes are TRBV6-5 and TRBJ2-1, with D possibly TRBD2 on 6 matching bases. Trimming removed 7 bases from V and 5 bases from J, with 18 bases in between. CDR3 length: 15 residues. Germline V gene sequence: CDR1 MNHEY, CDR2 SVGAGI. CDR3 nucleotides: TGTGCCAGCAATGCCCTCAAGGTAGCGGACAATGAGCAGTTCTTC. As protein: CASNALKVADNEQFF.

The chain recombines TRBV5-1 with TRBJ1-1; 8 positions agree with TRBD1. CDR3 length: 13 amino acids. The germline V gene has CDR1 SGHRS and CDR2 YFSETQ. Trimming took 0 bases from V and 7 from J; bases not matched to a gene: 2. The CDR3 loop reads CASSLAGQGEAFF. For the CDR3, the DNA is TGCGCCAGCAGCTTGGCCGGACAGGGTGAAGCTTTCTTT.

The CDR3 DNA reads TGTGCCAGTAGTCTCGGACAGGGGGCGCCTGGCTATGGCTACACCTTC. It specifies CASSLGQGAPGYGYTF. The chain carries TRBV19 and TRBJ1-2, with TRBD1 matching 11 bases. Germline V gene sequence: CDR1 LNHDA, CDR2 SQIVND (reference sequence). Losses at the gene ends were 5 bases for V and 4 bases for J; bases not matched to a gene: 9. CDR3 length: 16 amino acids.

This chain links TRBV6-5 with TRBJ2-7; D is undetermined. Germline V gene lookup returns CDR1 MNHEY and CDR2 SVGAGI. The germline V and J ends were trimmed by 6 bases and 5 bases, with 11 bases remaining between them. The CDR3 length is 12 residues. The CDR3 region is CASRYGRNEQYF. CDR3 bases: TGTGCCAGCAGGTACGGCAGAAACGAGCAGTACTTC.